This is a list of T cell receptor beta chains from one sample in a study of memory CD4+ T cells and cytomegalovirus serostatus. Sequencing was performed with immunoSEQ multiplex PCR; in TCRdb, only in-frame clones are kept and a portion is missing. The sample comprises about 48,000 clones, around 80% of which are singletons, and 0.6% to 0.95% rests with the top ten. The sequenced sample was memory CD4+ T cells from blood. The receptors were sampled from an adult in good health and CMV-seronegative. Both conserved end residues are part of each CDR3. D genes are given only for firm matches. The size entry is marked missing in some rows and otherwise reads once, few, many or a size class.

>TRBV6-1|.|TRBJ1-2|.
CASLDGTVYGYTF
TGTGCCAGCTTGGACGGTACAGTCTATGGCTACACCTTC
>TRBV7-9|.|TRBJ2-1|TRBD2
CASSYGLAGGRNEQFF
TGTGCCAGCAGCTACGGACTAGCGGGGGGGCGCAATGAGCAGTTCTTC
>TRBV2|.|TRBJ2-4|.
CASTLLQGRNIQYF
TGTGCCAGCACACTCCTCCAGGGGAGGAACATTCAGTACTTC
>TRBV6-1|.|TRBJ1-1|TRBD1
CASSADRVQYTEAFF
TGTGCCAGCAGTGCAGACAGGGTACAGTACACTGAAGCTTTCTTT
>TRBV9|.|TRBJ1-4|.
CASSARERPNEKLFF
TGTGCCAGCAGCGCCCGGGAGAGACCCAATGAAAAACTGTTTTTT
>TRBV7-2|.|TRBJ2-4|.
CASSAGRGTPRAKNIQYF
TGTGCCAGCAGCGCCGGGCGGGGTACCCCTCGAGCCAAAAACATTCAGTACTTC
>TRBV18|few|TRBJ2-5|TRBD1
CASSLKDRERGETQYF
TGTGCCAGCTCACTAAAAGACAGGGAACGGGGAGAGACCCAGTACTTC
>TRBV5-1|once|TRBJ2-3|TRBD1
CASSPRDRSTDTQYF
TGCGCCAGCAGCCCGCGGGACAGGAGCACAGATACGCAGTATTTT
>TRBV4-1|few|TRBJ2-3|.
CASSQDQPTDTQYF
TGCGCCAGCAGCCAAGATCAGCCTACAGATACGCAGTATTTT
>TRBV4-1|.|TRBJ1-5|.
CASSQVLRDQPQHF
TGCGCCAGCAGCCAGGTACTCAGGGACCAGCCCCAGCATTTT
>TRBV6-5|.|TRBJ1-1|.
CASSYLYSLNTEAFF
TGTGCCAGCAGTTACTTGTACAGCCTGAACACTGAAGCTTTCTTT
>TRBV5-8|.|TRBJ2-2|TRBD1
CASSVRDRVNTGELFF
TGTGCCAGCAGCGTCCGGGACAGGGTGAACACCGGGGAGCTGTTTTTT
>TRBV19|.|TRBJ1-5|.
CASTYRRGEGQPQHF
TGTGCCAGTACCTATAGGAGGGGGGAAGGTCAGCCCCAGCATTTT
>TRBV6-1|few|TRBJ1-5|.
CASRSMNSNQPQHF
TGTGCCAGTCGATCTATGAATAGCAATCAGCCCCAGCATTTT
>TRBV27|.|TRBJ1-5|.
CASSLGYSNQPQHF
TGTGCCAGCAGTTTGGGTTATAGCAATCAGCCCCAGCATTTT
>TRBV7-8|.|TRBJ1-5|TRBD1
CASSLETGFHQPQHF
TGTGCCAGCAGCTTAGAGACAGGGTTTCATCAGCCCCAGCATTTT
>TRBV2|medium-sized|TRBJ1-2|.
CASSEPFPGYTF
TGTGCCAGCAGTGAACCCTTCCCTGGCTACACCTTC
>TRBV11-3|.|TRBJ2-7|TRBD2
CASSLSGGTMKEQYF
TGTGCCAGCAGCCTATCGGGTGGGACTATGAAGGAGCAGTACTTC
>TRBV25-1|.|TRBJ1-4|.
CASSEGRLNEKLFF
TGTGCCAGCAGTGAAGGGCGGCTCAATGAAAAACTGTTTTTT
>TRBV6-5|.|TRBJ2-5|TRBD2
CASSYGTSGGQETQYF
TGTGCCAGCAGTTACGGGACTAGCGGGGGGCAAGAGACCCAGTACTTC
>TRBV14|.|TRBJ2-7|.
CASSQGIGGNYEQYF
TGTGCCAGCAGCCAAGGAATCGGCGGAAACTACGAGCAGTACTTC
>TRBV20-1|.|TRBJ2-5|.
CSAGTQETQYF
TGCAGTGCAGGGACCCAAGAGACCCAGTACTTC